This T cell receptor (beta chain) was recovered during a study of blood T cell repertoires in COVID-19. Whole-study context: Whether acute or convalescent, the COVID-19 samples came from the United States, Italy and Spain.

One Seattle source followed patients from active infection through their disease course. The V end lost 3 bases, the J end lost 4 bases, and 4 bases lay between the germline ends. The CDR3 covers 11 residues. Germline V gives CDR1 KGHSH, CDR2 LQKENI. The protocol was immunoSEQ multiplex PCR, while the TCRdb copy is restricted to in-frame clones and leaves out a portion. The table includes some 65,000 clones, less than 95% detected once. Material: peripheral blood. The source is a man aged 50 to 59 with COVID-19, enrolled during active disease. The chain joins TRBV18 to TRBJ2-7; D uncertain. CDR3: CASSPGYEQYF. The DNA of the CDR3 is TGTGCCAGCTCACCCGGGTACGAGCAGTACTTC. Together with reference TRBV18 and TRBJ2-7, the CDR3 gives the full variable domain: NAGVMQNPRHLVRRRGQEARLRCSPMKGHSHVYWYRQLPEEGLKFMVYLQKENIIDESGMPKERFSAEFPKEGPSILRIQQVVRGDSAAYFCASSPGYEQYFGPGTRLTVT.